This TCR beta chain appears in the sequencing data of a study of monozygotic twins with inflammatory bowel disease. CDR1 is SGHRS, CDR2 YFSETQ, per germline. The CDR3 is 15 amino acids. After re-calling the 5' RACE reads, TCRdb lists one entry per CDR3 protein, DNA absent. This listing includes 150,000 to 200,000 distinct CDR3 sequences. The chain has TRBV5-1 and TRBJ1-2; absent DNA, TCRdb's TRBD1 call cannot be checked. This sequence was found in a human donor with ulcerative colitis or Crohn's disease, or a healthy co-twin of an affected twin (not recorded which). Source material: blood. CDR3 sequence: CASSFSQGFGYGYTF.